The entry below gives a single TCR beta chain sequence along with its context. As yet, its antigen is unknown. This specimen belongs to a study of CD8 T cells in Susac syndrome. V lost 2 bases to trimming and J lost 0 bases, with 11 bases between them. CDR1 and CDR2 from the germline V gene are SNHLY and FYNNEI. The CDR3 contains 16 residues. Study observations and caveats: A relatively small number of individuals underwent TCR sequencing and HLA analysis.

The T cells that were sequenced for TCR beta were CD8+ and CD4+ cells from blood. The CD8+ and CD4+ T cells were isolated magnetically using a negative isolation approach, whereas the TEMRA cells were enriched by FACS. RNA totalling roughly 0.5 to 1 ug underwent reverse transcription with random hexamers. Multiplex immunoSEQ PCR targeted 54 Vbeta and 13 Jbeta TCR beta segments. TCRdb re-analysed the immunoSEQ multiplex PCR reads in MiXCR, keeping a single row per CDR3 protein. The sample includes around 190,000 distinct CDR3 sequences, over 85% of them seen just once. The origin of this receptor is a human donor in good health. The chain has TRBV2 and TRBJ2-4; no reliable D call. The sequencing input was CD4+ T cells from PBMCs. The CDR3 nucleotides read TGTGCCAGCAGTGAAAAGGTTTTCATAGCCAAAAACATTCAGTACTTC. Encoded protein: CASSEKVFIAKNIQYF.